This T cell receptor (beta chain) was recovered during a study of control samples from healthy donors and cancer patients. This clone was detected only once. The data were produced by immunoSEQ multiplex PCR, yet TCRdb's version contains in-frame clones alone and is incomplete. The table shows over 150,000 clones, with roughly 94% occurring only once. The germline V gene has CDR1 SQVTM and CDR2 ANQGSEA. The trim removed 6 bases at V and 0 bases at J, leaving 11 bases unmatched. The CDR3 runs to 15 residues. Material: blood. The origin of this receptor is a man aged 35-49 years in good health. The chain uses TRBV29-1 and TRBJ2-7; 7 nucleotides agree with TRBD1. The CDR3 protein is CSVRFPTGSSYEQYF. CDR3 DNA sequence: TGCAGCGTCCGCTTCCCGACAGGGAGCTCCTACGAGCAGTACTTC.